This T cell receptor (beta chain) stems from a study of early T cells in non-severe SARS-CoV-2 infection. This CDR3 comprises 13 residues. Trimming took 7 bases from V and 0 from J, leaving 10 bases between them. Per the germline V gene, CDR1 is SNHLY and CDR2 is FYNNEI. TCRdb itself ran the 5' RACE reads through MiXCR, one entry per CDR3 protein. The table lists 81,000 or so distinct CDR3 sequences, less than 15% of them singletons. There are a few counts of this clonotype. The sample taken for sequencing was whole blood. This receptor was taken from an adult who was a healthcare worker with PCR-confirmed SARS-CoV-2 infection or an uninfected control (not recorded which). V and J are TRBV2 and TRBJ2-7; no clear D. The DNA for the CDR3 is TGTGCCAGCACCATCCCCCTCTCCTACGAGCAGTACTTC. Residues: CASTIPLSYEQYF.